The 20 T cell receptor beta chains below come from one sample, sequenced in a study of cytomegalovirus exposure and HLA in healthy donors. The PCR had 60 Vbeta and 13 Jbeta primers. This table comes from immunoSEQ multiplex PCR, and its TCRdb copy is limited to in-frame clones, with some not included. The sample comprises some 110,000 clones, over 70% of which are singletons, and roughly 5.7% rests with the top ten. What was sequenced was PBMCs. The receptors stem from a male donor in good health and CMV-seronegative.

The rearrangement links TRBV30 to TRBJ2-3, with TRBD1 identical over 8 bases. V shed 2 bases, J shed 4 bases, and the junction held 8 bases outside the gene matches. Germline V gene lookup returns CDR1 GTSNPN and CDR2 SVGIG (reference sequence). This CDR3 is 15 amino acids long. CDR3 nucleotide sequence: TGTGCCTGGAGTCCTGGACAGGGTGGGTCAGATACGCAGTATTTT. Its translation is CAWSPGQGGSDTQYF.

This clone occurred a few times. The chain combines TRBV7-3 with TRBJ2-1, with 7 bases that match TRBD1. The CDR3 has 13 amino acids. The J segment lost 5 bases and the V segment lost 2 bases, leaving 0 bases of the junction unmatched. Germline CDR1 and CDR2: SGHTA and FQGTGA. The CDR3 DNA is TGTGCCAGCAGCTTAGACAGGGACAATGAGCAGTTCTTC. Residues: CASSLDRDNEQFF.

The CDR3: CASRGLAGWEQFF. CDR3 coding DNA: TGTGCCAGCCGGGGACTAGCGGGATGGGAGCAGTTCTTC. This chain joins TRBV2 and TRBJ2-1; 13 bases map to TRBD2. Germline V gives CDR1 SNHLY, CDR2 FYNNEI. Trimming removed 8 bases from V and 10 bases from J; junction bases left unmatched: 5. The CDR3 length is 13 residues.

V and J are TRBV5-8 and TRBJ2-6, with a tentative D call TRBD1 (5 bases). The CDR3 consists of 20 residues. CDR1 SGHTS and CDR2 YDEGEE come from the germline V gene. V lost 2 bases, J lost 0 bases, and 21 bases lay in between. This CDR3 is CASSFLSRQTLSSGANVLTF. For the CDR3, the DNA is TGTGCCAGCAGCTTCCTGTCGAGACAGACTCTTAGCTCTGGGGCCAACGTCCTGACTTTC.

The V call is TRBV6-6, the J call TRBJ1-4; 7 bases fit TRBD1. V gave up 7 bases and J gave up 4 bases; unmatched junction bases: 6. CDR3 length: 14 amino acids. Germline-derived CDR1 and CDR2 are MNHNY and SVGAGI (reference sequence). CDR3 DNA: TGTGCCAGCAATAAGGGACAGAATAATGAAAAACTGTTTTTT. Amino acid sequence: CASNKGQNNEKLFF.

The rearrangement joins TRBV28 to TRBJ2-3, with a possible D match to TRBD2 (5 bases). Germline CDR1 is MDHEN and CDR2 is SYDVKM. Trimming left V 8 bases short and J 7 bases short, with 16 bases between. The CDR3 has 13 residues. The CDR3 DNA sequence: TGTGCCAGCCTAGCCCTGACTACGTATACGCAGTATTTT. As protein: CASLALTTYTQYF. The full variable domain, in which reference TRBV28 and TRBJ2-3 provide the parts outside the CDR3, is DVKVTQSSRYLVKRTGEKVFLECVQDMDHENMFWYRQDPGLGLRLIYFSYDVKMKEKGDIPEGYSVSREKKERFSLILESASTNQTSMYLCASLALTTYTQYFGPGTRLTVL.

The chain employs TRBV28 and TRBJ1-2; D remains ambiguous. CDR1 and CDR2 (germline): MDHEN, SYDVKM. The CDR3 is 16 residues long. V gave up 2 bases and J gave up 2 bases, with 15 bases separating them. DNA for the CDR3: TGTGCCAGCAGTTTAATGCCGGCAGGAGGAAACTATGGCTACACCTTC. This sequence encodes CASSLMPAGGNYGYTF.

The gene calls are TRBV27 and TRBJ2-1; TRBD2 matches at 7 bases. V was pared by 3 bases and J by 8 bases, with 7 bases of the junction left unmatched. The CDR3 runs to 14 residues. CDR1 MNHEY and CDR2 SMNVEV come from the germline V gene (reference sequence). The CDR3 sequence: CASSLMAGADEQFF. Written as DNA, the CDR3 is TGTGCCAGCAGTTTGATGGCGGGAGCTGATGAGCAGTTCTTC.

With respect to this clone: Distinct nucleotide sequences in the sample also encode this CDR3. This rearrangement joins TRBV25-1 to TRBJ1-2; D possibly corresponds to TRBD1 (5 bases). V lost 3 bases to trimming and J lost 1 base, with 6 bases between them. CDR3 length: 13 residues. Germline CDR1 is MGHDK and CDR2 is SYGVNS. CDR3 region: CASSEGGNYGYTF. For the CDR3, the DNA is TGTGCCAGCAGTGAGGGGGGTAACTATGGCTACACCTTC.

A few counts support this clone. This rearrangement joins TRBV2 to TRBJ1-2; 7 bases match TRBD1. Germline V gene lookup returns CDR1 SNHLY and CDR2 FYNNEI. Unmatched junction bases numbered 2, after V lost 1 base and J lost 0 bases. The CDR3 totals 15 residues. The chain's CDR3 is CASSEGTGPNYGYTF. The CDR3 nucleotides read TGTGCCAGCAGTGAAGGGACAGGTCCTAACTATGGCTACACCTTC.

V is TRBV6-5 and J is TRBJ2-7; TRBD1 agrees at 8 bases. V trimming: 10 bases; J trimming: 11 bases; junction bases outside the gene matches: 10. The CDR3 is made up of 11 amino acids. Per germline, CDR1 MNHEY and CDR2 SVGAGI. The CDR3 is CATKGQGAEYF. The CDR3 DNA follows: TGTGCCACAAAAGGGCAGGGGGCTGAGTACTTC.

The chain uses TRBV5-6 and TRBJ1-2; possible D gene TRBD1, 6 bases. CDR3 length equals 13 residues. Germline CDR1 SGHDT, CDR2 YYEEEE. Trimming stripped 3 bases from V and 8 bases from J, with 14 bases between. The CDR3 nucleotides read TGTGCCAGCAGCTGGGGGCCAGGGCCGGGCTACACCTTC. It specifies CASSWGPGPGYTF.

The CDR3 reads CASSLLMTSGNTGELFF. DNA of the CDR3: TGTGCCAGCAGTCTACTAATGACTAGCGGAAACACCGGGGAGCTGTTTTTT. The genes are TRBV7-3 and TRBJ2-2; 9 bases agree with TRBD2. The V segment lost 6 bases and the J segment 2 bases; nucleotides outside the gene matches: 10. The CDR3 length is 17 residues. Germline V gene lookup returns CDR1 SGHTA and CDR2 FQGTGA.

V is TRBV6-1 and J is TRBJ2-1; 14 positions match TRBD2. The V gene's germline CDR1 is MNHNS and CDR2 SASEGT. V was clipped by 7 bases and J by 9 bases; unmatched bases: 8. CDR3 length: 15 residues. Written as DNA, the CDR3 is TGTGCCAGCACACTGGGACTAGCGGGAGTCAGTGAGCAGTTCTTC. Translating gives CASTLGLAGVSEQFF.

The CDR3 bases are TGTGCCAGCAGTTTACGGCCAGGGGACAGATTGAACACCGGGGAGCTGTTTTTT. Its translation: CASSLRPGDRLNTGELFF. J is TRBJ2-2 and V is TRBV27; 7 bases fit TRBD1. CDR1 and CDR2 (germline): MNHEY, SMNVEV (reference sequence). The V and J ends lost 2 bases and 1 base, in that order; junction bases with no gene match: 10. The CDR3 has 18 amino acids.

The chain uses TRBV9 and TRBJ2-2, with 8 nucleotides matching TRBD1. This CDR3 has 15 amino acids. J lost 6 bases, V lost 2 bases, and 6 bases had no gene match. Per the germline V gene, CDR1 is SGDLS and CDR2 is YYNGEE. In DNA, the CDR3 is TGTGCCAGCAGCGTCCGACAGGGGACGGCCGGGGAGCTGTTTTTT. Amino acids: CASSVRQGTAGELFF.

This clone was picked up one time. The CDR3 DNA is TGTGCCTGGAGTGTACAGGCCTACGAGCAGTACTTC. Its protein is CAWSVQAYEQYF. This chain uses TRBV30 with TRBJ2-7; possibly TRBD1 for D (5 bases). CDR3 size: 12 residues. Germline V CDR1 and CDR2: GTSNPN, SVGIG (reference sequence). V was pared by 0 bases and J by 2 bases, with 5 bases between.

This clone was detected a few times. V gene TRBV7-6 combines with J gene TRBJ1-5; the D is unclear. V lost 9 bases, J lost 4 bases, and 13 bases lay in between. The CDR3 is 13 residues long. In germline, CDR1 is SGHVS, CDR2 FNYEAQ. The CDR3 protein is CASSKGGNQPQHF. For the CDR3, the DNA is TGTGCCAGTAGTAAAGGCGGGAATCAGCCCCAGCATTTT.

As DNA, the CDR3 is TGTGCCATCACCCTAGGGGCAGGAAACACCATATATTTT. Its translation is CAITLGAGNTIYF. This chain joins TRBV7-9 and TRBJ1-3, with TRBD1 as a possible D gene (5 bases). V lost 10 bases and J lost 4, with 14 bases in between. This CDR3 spans 13 amino acids. The V gene's germline CDR1 is SEHNR and CDR2 FQNEAQ (reference sequence). Filled out from reference TRBV7-9 and TRBJ1-3, the complete variable domain reads DTGVSQNPRHKITKRGQNVTFRCDPISEHNRLYWYRQTLGQGPEFLTYFQNEAQLEKSRLLSDRFSAERPKGSFSTLEIQRTEQGDSAMYLCAITLGAGNTIYFGEGSWLTVV.

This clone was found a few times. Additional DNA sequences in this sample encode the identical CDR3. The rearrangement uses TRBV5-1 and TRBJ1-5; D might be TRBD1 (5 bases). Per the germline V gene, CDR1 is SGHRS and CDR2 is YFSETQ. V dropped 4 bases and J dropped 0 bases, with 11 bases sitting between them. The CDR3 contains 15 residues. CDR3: CASSPRGDSNQPQHF. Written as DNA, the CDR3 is TGCGCCAGCAGCCCCCGGGGGGATAGCAATCAGCCCCAGCATTTT.